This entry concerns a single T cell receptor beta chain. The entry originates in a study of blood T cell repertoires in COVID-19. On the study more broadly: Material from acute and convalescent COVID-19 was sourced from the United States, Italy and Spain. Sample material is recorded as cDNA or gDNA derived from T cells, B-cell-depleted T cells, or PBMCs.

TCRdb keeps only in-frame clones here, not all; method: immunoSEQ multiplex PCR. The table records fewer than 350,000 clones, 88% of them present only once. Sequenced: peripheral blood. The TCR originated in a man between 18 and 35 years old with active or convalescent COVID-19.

In DNA form, the CDR3 reads TGTGCCAGCAGCCGGGGACAGGGGGAGAGCTACACCTTC. Its protein is CASSRGQGESYTF. The J gene is TRBJ1-2, the V gene TRBV7-2; TRBD1 matches at 11 bases. Germline V gives CDR1 SGHTA, CDR2 FQGNSA. The CDR3 extends over 13 amino acids. V shed 5 bases and J 9 bases; nucleotides not matched to a gene: 5. The variable domain in full, with the rest retrieved from reference TRBV7-2 and TRBJ1-2, is GAGVSQSPSNKVTEKGKDVELRCDPISGHTALYWYRQSLGQGLEFLIYFQGNSAPDKSGLPSDRFSAERTGGSVSTLTIQRTQQEDSAVYLCASSRGQGESYTFGSGTRLTVV.